The 3 T cell receptor beta chains below come from one sample, sequenced in a study of shared clonotypes between healthy human individuals. Measured with immunoSEQ multiplex PCR; TCRdb has only the in-frame clones, and not every one. The table has about 1.1 million clones, 78% seen once. The material sequenced was memory CD4+ T cells from PBMCs. Subset defined: CD45RA-negative fraction. Source of these receptors: a man aged 18 to 29 in good health. Some clones in this sample may be carry-over from other donors' samples.

The chain links TRBV10-3 to TRBJ2-7, with no clear D. There are 11 residues in the CDR3. V lost 6 bases to trimming and J lost 4 bases, with 7 bases between them. In germline, CDR1 is ENHRY, CDR2 SYGVKD. DNA of the CDR3: TGTGCCATCAGGGGCGCGTACGAGCAGTACTTC. It yields the protein CAIRGAYEQYF.

The chain is built from TRBV28 and TRBJ1-5; possible D gene TRBD1, 5 bases. Germline V gene sequence: CDR1 MDHEN, CDR2 SYDVKM. The CDR3 has 15 amino acids. The V end lost 7 bases, the J end lost 4 bases, and 17 bases lay between the germline ends. The CDR3 DNA is TGTGCCAGCACCTCGCCGGGGGGGGGTAATCAGCCCCAGCATTTT. Protein sequence: CASTSPGGGNQPQHF.

This chain uses TRBV4-1 with TRBJ1-1; 9 nucleotides line up with TRBD1. The CDR3 runs 17 residues. Germline CDR1 is MGHRA and CDR2 is YSYEKL. The junction had 13 bases not matched to a gene; V was cut back by 3 bases and J by 5 bases. The CDR3 DNA reads as TGCGCCAGCAGCCACGACCCTAAAGACAGGGGGGGGACTGAAGCTTTCTTT. Translating it yields CASSHDPKDRGGTEAFF.